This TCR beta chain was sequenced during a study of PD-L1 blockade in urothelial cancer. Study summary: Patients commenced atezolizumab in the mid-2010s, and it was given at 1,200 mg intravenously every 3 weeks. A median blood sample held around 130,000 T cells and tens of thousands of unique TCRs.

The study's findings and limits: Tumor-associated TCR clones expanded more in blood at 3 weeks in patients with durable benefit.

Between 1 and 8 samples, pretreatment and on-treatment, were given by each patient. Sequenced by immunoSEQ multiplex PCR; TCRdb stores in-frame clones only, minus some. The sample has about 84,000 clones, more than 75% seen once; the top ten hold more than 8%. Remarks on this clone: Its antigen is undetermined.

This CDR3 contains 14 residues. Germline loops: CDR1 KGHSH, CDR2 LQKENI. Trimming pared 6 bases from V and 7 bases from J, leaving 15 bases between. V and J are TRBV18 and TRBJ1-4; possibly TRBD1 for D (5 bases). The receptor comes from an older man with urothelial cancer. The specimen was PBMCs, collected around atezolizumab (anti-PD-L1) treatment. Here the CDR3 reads CASSLGGEGEKLFF. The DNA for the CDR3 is TGTGCCAGCTCCCTGGGGGGAGAGGGTGAAAAACTGTTTTTT. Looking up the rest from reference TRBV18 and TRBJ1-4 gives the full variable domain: NAGVMQNPRHLVRRRGQEARLRCSPMKGHSHVYWYRQLPEEGLKFMVYLQKENIIDESGMPKERFSAEFPKEGPSILRIQQVVRGDSAAYFCASSLGGEGEKLFFGSGTQLSVL.